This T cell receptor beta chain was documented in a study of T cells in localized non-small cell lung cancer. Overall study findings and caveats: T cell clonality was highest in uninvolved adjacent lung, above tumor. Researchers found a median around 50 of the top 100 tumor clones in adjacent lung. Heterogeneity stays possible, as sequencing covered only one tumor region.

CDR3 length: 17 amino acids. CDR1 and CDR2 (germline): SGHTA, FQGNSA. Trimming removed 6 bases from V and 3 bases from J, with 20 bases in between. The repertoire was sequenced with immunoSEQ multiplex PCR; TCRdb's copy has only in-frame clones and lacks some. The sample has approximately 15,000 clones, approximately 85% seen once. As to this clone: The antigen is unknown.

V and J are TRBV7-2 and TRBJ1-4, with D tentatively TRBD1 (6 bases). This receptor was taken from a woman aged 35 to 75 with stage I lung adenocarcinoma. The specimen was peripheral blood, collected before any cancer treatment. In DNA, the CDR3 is TGTGCCAGCAGTCAAGTGTCCTCTAGGACAGCTAATGAAAAACTGTTTTTT. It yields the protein CASSQVSSRTANEKLFF.